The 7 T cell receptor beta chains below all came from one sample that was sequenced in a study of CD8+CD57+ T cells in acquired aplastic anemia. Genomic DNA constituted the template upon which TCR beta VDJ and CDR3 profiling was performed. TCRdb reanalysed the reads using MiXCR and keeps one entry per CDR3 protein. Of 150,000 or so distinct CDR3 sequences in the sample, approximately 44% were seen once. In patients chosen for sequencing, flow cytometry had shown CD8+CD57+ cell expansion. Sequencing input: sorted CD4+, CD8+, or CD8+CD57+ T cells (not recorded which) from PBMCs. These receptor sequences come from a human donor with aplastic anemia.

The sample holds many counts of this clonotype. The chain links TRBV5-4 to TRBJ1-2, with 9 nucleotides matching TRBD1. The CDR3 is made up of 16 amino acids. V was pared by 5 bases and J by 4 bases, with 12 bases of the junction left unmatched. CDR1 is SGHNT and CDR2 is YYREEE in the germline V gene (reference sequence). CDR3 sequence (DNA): TGTGCCAGCAGTCAGGGTTTTAGGGACAGGGCCTATGGCTACACCTTC. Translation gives CASSQGFRDRAYGYTF.

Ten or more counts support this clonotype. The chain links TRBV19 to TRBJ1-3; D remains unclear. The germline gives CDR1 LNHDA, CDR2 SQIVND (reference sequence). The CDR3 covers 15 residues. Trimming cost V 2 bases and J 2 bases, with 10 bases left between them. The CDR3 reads CASSIRGGTGNTIYF. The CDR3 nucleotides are TGTGCCAGTAGTATACGGGGAGGGACTGGAAACACCATATATTTT.

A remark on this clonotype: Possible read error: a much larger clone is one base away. In DNA form, the CDR3 reads TGTGCCAGCACCTTACCGGACACTGAAGCTTTCTTT. This sequence encodes CASTLPDTEAFF. This chain uses TRBV6-2 or TRBV6-3 with TRBJ1-1; unclear D gene. This CDR3 spans 12 amino acids. The germline CDR1 and CDR2 sequences are MNHEY and SVGEGT. Trimming cost V 7 bases and J 3 bases, with 9 bases left between them.

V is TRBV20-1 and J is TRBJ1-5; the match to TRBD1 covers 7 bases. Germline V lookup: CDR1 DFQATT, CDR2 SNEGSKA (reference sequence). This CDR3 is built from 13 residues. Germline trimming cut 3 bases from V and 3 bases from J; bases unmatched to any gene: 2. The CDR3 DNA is TGCAGTGCTAGGGGACAGCTCAATCAGCCCCAGCATTTT. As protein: CSARGQLNQPQHF.

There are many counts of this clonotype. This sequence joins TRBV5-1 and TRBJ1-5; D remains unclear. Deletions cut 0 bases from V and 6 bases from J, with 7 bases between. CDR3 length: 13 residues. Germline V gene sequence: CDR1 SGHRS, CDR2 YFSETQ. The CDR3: CASSLDGAQPQHF. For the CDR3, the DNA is TGCGCCAGCAGCTTGGACGGTGCTCAGCCCCAGCATTTT. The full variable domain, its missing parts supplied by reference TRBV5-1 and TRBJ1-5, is KAGVTQTPRYLIKTRGQQVTLSCSPISGHRSVSWYQQTPGQGLQFLFEYFSETQRNKGNFPGRFSGRQFSNSRSEMNVSTLELGDSALYLCASSLDGAQPQHFGDGTRLSIL.

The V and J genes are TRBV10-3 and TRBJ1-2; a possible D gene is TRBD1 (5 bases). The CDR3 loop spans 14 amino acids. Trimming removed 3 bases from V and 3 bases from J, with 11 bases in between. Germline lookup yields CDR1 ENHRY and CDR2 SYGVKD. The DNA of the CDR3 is TGTGCCATCAGTGATGGGGCGGGGGACTATGGCTACACCTTC. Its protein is CAISDGAGDYGYTF.

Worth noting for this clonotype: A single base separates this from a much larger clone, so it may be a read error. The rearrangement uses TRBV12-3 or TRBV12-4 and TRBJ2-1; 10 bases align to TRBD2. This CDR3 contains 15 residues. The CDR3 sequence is CASSSSSGSPNEQLF. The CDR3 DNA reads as TGTGCCAGCAGTTCTTCTAGCGGGAGCCCCAATGAGCAGCTCTTC.